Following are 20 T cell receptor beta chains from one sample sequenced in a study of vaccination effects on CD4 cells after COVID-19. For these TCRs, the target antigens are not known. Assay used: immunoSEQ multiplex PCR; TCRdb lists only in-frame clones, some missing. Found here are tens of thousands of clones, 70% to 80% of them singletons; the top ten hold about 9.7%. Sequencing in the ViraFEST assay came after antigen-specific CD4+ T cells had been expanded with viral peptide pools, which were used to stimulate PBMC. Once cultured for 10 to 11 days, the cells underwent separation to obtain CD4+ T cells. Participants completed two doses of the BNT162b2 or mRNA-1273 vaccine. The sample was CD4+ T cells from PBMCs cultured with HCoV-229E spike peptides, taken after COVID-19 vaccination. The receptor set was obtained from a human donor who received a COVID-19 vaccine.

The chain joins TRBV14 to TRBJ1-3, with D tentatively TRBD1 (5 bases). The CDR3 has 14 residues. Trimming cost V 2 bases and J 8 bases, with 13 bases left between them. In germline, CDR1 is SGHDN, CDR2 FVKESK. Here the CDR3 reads CASSQRGLGDTIYF. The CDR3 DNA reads TGTGCCAGCAGCCAAAGGGGATTAGGAGACACCATATATTTT.

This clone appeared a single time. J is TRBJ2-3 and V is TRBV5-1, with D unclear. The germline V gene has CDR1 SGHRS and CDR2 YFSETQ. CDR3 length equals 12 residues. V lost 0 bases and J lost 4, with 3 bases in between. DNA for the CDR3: TGCGCCAGCAGCTTGGGATCAGATACGCAGTATTTT. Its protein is CASSLGSDTQYF.

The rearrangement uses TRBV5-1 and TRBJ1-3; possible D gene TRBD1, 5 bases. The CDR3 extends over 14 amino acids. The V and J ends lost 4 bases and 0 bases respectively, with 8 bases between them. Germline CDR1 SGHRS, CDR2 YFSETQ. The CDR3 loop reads CASSTDTSGNTIYF. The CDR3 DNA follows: TGCGCCAGCAGCACGGACACCTCTGGAAACACCATATATTTT.

The CDR3 DNA is TGTGCCAGCAGCCCGAGGACAGTTCGATGGACGCAGTATTTT. It is translated as CASSPRTVRWTQYF. The gene calls are TRBV11-2 and TRBJ2-3; the D gene is possibly TRBD1 (6 bases). This CDR3 has 14 amino acids. Germline loops: CDR1 SGHAT, CDR2 FQNNGV. Trimming removed 5 bases from V and 9 bases from J, with 18 bases in between.

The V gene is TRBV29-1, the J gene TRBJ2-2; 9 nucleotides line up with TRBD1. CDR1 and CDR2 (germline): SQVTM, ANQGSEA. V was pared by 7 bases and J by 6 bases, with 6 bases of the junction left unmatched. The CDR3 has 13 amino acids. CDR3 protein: CSGGQGEAGELFF. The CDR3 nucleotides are TGCAGCGGGGGACAGGGAGAGGCCGGGGAGCTGTTTTTT.

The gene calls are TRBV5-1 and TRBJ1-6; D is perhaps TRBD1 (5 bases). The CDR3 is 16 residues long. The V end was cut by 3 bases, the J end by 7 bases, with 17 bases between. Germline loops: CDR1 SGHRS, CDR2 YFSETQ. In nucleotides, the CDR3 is TGCGCCAGCAGCTCCCTATCGCAGGGTTGGAATTCACCCCTCCACTTT. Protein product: CASSSLSQGWNSPLHF.

In DNA form, the CDR3 reads TGTGCCAGCAGCCAGCCCCCCGGACAGGGAGGTTTAGGTTATGGCTACACCTTC. Residues: CASSQPPGQGGLGYGYTF. J is TRBJ1-2 and V is TRBV4-2, with 8 nucleotides matching TRBD1. The germline CDR1 and CDR2 sequences are LGHNA and YNFKEQ. The V gene end was trimmed by 3 bases and the J gene end by 5 bases; junction bases not matched to a gene: 17. The CDR3 has 18 residues.

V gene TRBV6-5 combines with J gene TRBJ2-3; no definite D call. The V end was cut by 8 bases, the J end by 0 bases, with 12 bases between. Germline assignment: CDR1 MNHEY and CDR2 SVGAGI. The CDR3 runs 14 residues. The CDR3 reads CASHALGSTDTQYF. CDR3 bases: TGTGCCAGCCACGCGCTGGGGAGCACAGATACGCAGTATTTT.

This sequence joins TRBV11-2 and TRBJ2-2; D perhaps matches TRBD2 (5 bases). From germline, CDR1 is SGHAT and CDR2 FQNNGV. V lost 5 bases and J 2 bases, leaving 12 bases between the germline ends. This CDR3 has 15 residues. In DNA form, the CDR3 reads TGTGCCAGCAGCCCCCGGACTCCCAACACCGGGGAGCTGTTTTTT. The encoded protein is CASSPRTPNTGELFF.

The CDR3 loop is CASRETHGKETQYF. CDR3 sequence (DNA): TGTGCCAGCAGGGAGACGCATGGGAAAGAGACCCAGTACTTC. The genes are TRBV6-5 and TRBJ2-5; D gene uncertain. There are 14 residues in the CDR3. V dropped 6 bases and J dropped 3 bases, with 14 bases sitting between them. Germline V CDR1 and CDR2: MNHEY, SVGAGI.

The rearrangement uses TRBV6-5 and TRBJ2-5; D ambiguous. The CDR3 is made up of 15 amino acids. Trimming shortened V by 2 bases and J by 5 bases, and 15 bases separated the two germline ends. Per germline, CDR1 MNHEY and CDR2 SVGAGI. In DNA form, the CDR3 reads TGTGCCAGCAGTTACGAACCGGATGGGTATGAGACCCAGTACTTC. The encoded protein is CASSYEPDGYETQYF.

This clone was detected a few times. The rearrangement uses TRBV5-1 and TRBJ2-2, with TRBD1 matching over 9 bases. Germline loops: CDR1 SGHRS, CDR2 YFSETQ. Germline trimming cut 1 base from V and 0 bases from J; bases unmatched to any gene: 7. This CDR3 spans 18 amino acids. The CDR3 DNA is TGCGCCAGCAGCTTGATGGGACAGGGAGTCGCGAACACCGGGGAGCTGTTTTTT. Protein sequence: CASSLMGQGVANTGELFF.

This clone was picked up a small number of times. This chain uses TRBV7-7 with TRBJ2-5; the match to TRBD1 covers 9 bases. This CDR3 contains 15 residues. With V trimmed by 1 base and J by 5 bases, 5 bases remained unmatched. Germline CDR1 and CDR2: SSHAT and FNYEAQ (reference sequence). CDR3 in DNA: TGTGCCAGCAGCTTAGGAGGGACAGGGACGGAGACCCAGTACTTC. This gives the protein CASSLGGTGTETQYF.

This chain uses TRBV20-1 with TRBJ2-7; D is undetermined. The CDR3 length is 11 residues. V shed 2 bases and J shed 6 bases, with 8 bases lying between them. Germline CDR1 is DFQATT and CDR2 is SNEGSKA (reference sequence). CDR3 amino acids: CSARMGGEQYF. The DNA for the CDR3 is TGCAGTGCTAGAATGGGTGGCGAGCAGTACTTC.

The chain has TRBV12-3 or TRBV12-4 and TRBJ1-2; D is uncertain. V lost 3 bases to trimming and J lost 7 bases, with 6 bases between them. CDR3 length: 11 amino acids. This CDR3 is CASSLGGGYTF. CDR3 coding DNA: TGTGCCAGCAGTTTGGGCGGTGGCTACACCTTC.

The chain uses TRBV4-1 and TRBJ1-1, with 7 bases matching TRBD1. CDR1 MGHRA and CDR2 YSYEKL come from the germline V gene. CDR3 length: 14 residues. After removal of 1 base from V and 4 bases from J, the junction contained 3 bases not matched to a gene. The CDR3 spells CASSQVQGSTEAFF. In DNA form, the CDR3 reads TGCGCCAGCAGCCAAGTACAGGGGAGCACTGAAGCTTTCTTT.

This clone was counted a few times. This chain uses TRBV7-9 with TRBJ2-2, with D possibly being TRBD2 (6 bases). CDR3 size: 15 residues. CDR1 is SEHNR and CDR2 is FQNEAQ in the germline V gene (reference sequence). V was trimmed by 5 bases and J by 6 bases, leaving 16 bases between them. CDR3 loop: CASSPIGRLAGELFF. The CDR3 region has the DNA TGTGCCAGCAGCCCTATAGGGCGACTAGCCGGGGAGCTGTTTTTT.

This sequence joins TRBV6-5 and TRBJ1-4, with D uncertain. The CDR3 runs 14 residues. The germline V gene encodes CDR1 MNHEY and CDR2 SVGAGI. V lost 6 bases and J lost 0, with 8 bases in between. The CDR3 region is CASSRSATNEKLFF. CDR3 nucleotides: TGTGCCAGCAGCCGGTCGGCAACTAATGAAAAACTGTTTTTT.

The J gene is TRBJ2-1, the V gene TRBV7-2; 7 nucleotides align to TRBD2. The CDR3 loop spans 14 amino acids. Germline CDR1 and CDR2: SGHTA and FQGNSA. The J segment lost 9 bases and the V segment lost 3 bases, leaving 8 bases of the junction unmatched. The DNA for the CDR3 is TGTGCCAGCAGCTTCTTGGCAGGGAGGGGTGAGCAGTTCTTC. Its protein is CASSFLAGRGEQFF.

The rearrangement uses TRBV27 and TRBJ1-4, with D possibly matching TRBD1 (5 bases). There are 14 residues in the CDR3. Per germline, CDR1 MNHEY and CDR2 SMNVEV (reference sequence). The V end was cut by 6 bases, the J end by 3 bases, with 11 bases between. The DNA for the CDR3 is TGTGCCAGCAGCCGGGGGTCACCTAATGAAAAACTGTTTTTT. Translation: CASSRGSPNEKLFF.